The clone carrying this TCR beta chain was counted between two and nine times. Its antigen is currently unknown. Genes and germline are mouse. The read ends 4 residues shy of where the CDR3 ends; the end is completed using the germline J gene. The sample holds other DNA sequences that translate to the same CDR3. Cells pooled from cutaneous lymph nodes were sorted on CD4, CD8alpha, NKG2D, NKG2ACE and other markers. The sample originates from a study of CD8+ T cells in alopecia areata. Across the study: It was approximately 6-10-week-old female C3H/HeJ mice that received skin from approximately 6-12-month-old C3H/HeJ graft donors with spontaneous alopecia.

Germline trimming cut 1 base from V and 0 bases from J; bases unmatched to any gene: 2. Germline CDR1 reads NSQYPW; CDR2 reads LRSPGD (reference sequence). The CDR3 length is 15 residues. Reverse transcribed after extraction, RNA yielded cDNA as the sequencing template. TCRdb keeps only in-frame clones here, not all; method: immunoSEQ multiplex PCR. The sample holds over 250,000 clones, and no clone turns up only once. Study-wide findings and caveats: Patients shared TCRs less clearly than mice did, possibly owing to HLA. Clonality was higher in lesional than normal scalp, especially in alopecia totalis/universalis.

The sequence derives from a C3H/HeJ mouse with alopecia areata. This strain's MHC haplotype is H2-k. This rearrangement joins TRBV1 to TRBJ2-7; 8 nucleotides align to TRBD2. Sample: CD4+ T cells sorted from a lymph node. The sequenced part of the CDR3 DNA is TGCACCTGCAGTGCAGGTTGGGGGGGCTCCTAT. This translates into CTCSAGWGGSY. Given in full, the CDR3 is CTCSAGWGGSYEQYF.